The T cell receptor beta chain described here comes from a study of cytomegalovirus exposure and HLA in healthy donors. Whole-study findings and limits: In a later analysis, donors in an Asian-associated ancestry cluster reportedly had fewer N-insertions in productive TCRs than the cohort mean. Several of the most significant clusters were apparently associated with common viral pathogens in a later analysis.

With 5 bases removed from V and 10 bases from J, the gap between germline ends came to 18 bases. CDR1 is SGHTA, CDR2 FQGTGA, per germline. The CDR3 contains 15 residues. This clone has more than one count but fewer than ten. Antigen: not known. 13 Jbeta primers and 60 Vbeta primers were used for the PCR. The table came from immunoSEQ multiplex PCR; TCRdb's copy has only in-frame clones and leaves some out. The data contain approximately 170,000 clones, approximately 80% of them seen just once; the ten biggest clones take up 4.5% to 5.5%. This rearrangement joins TRBV7-3 to TRBJ1-6, with D tentatively TRBD1 (6 bases). The sequencing sample was made of PBMCs. The clonotype originates from a woman between 45 and 60 years old in good health and CMV-seropositive. CDR3 sequence: CASSLAGGAGSPLHF. The CDR3 DNA reads as TGTGCCAGCAGCCTGGCTGGGGGGGCTGGGTCACCCCTCCACTTT. Variable domain in full (rest from reference TRBV7-3 and TRBJ1-6): GAGVSQTPSNKVTEKGKYVELRCDPISGHTALYWYRQSLGQGPEFLIYFQGTGAADDSGLPNDRFFAVRPEGSVSTLKIQRTERGDSAVYLCASSLAGGAGSPLHFGNGTRLTVT.